This T cell receptor beta chain came from a study of OX40 agonist ivuxolimab in advanced cancers. The V and J ends lost 1 base and 0 bases respectively, with 7 bases between them. The CDR3 has 15 amino acids. The germline CDR1 and CDR2 sequences are SGHVS and FNYEAQ. Only in-frame clones appear in the TCRdb table, and some are missing; sequencing was by immunoSEQ multiplex PCR. The table lists about 72,000 clones, 80% to 95% of them singletons. The sample was CD4+ or CD8+ T cells sorted from blood, taken in a trial of the OX40 agonist ivuxolimab. This TCR was recovered from an adult with an advanced solid tumor such as melanoma, head and neck, liver or kidney cancer. The chain has TRBV7-6 and TRBJ2-1; D is possibly TRBD2 (5 bases). The CDR3: CASSLEADSYNEQFF. For the CDR3, the DNA is TGTGCCAGCAGCTTAGAAGCGGACTCCTACAATGAGCAGTTCTTC.